Following are 14 T cell receptor beta chains from one sample sequenced in a study of regulatory T cells in long-lasting Graves disease. The time point is: persistent/refractory GD, antithyroid drugs over 5 years with positive TRAb. Researchers made the TCR library from RNA that was extracted from PBMCs. For TCR beta, libraries came from iRepertoire HTBI primers and Arm-PCR of CDR3 regions. TCRdb independently ran MiXCR on the multiplex PCR reads; one entry per CDR3 protein. Of approximately 400,000 distinct CDR3 sequences listed, about a quarter are singletons. The specimen was peripheral blood mononuclear cells (PBMCs), collected when the disease was refractory, from a patient treated with antithyroid drugs. Source of these receptors: a female donor with Graves disease.

V and J are TRBV7-8 and TRBJ2-4; no reliable D call. The CDR3 is made up of 17 amino acids. V gave up 5 bases and J gave up 0 bases, with 17 bases separating them. The germline V gene encodes CDR1 SGHVS and CDR2 FQNEAQ. The CDR3: CASSARRSKLAKNIQYF. CDR3 bases: TGTGCCAGCAGCGCCCGACGCAGCAAGCTAGCCAAAAACATTCAGTACTTC.

This clonotype has only a few counts. The V and J genes are TRBV7-9 and TRBJ2-2; 8 bases are a match to TRBD2. The CDR3 runs to 16 residues. V shed 4 bases and J 0 bases; nucleotides not matched to a gene: 4. Germline-derived CDR1 and CDR2 are SEHNR and FQNEAQ (reference sequence). In DNA form, the CDR3 reads TGTGCCAGCAGCTCGACACTAGCGGCGAACACCGGGGAGCTGTTTTTT. This gives the protein CASSSTLAANTGELFF. The variable domain in full, with the rest retrieved from reference TRBV7-9 and TRBJ2-2, is DTGVSQNPRHKITKRGQNVTFRCDPISEHNRLYWYRQTLGQGPEFLTYFQNEAQLEKSRLLSDRFSAERPKGSFSTLEIQRTEQGDSAMYLCASSSTLAANTGELFFGEGSRLTVL.

This rearrangement joins TRBV29-1 to TRBJ2-1, with D possibly matching TRBD1 (6 bases). The ends were cut back, 6 bases at V and 5 bases at J, with 14 bases in the middle. From germline, CDR1 is SQVTM and CDR2 ANQGSEA. The CDR3 is 13 amino acids. This CDR3 reads CSVERTANNEQFF. The CDR3 bases are TGCAGCGTGGAAAGGACAGCGAACAATGAGCAGTTCTTC.

This clonotype was seen ten or more times. The J gene is TRBJ2-7, the V gene TRBV2; D is perhaps TRBD2 (6 bases). The CDR3 has 13 amino acids. Trimming took off 6 bases at V and 3 bases at J, with 12 bases between the two ends. Germline values: CDR1 SNHLY, CDR2 FYNNEI. CDR3 DNA: TGTGCCAGCAGCGCCGGGACTTACTACGAGCAGTACTTC. The encoded protein is CASSAGTYYEQYF. Filled out from reference TRBV2 and TRBJ2-7, the complete variable domain reads EPEVTQTPSHQVTQMGQEVILRCVPISNHLYFYWYRQILGQKVEFLVSFYNNEISEKSEIFDDQFSVERPDGSNFTLKIRSTKLEDSAMYFCASSAGTYYEQYFGPGTRLTVT.

At least ten counts were recorded for this clonotype. V and J are TRBV7-2 and TRBJ1-5, with a possible D match to TRBD1 (6 bases). Looked up from germline, CDR1 is SGHTA and CDR2 is FQGNSA. The CDR3 spans 16 residues. V gave up 0 bases and J gave up 0 bases, with 9 bases separating them. The CDR3 reads CASSLASRGSNQPQHF. DNA of the CDR3: TGTGCCAGCAGCTTAGCGTCCAGGGGTAGCAATCAGCCCCAGCATTTT.

At least ten counts were recorded for this clonotype. CDR3 nucleotides: TGTGCCAGCAGTAGACGTTTAGGGACAGGGGTTGGGGCCAACGTCCTGACTTTC. Translating it yields CASSRRLGTGVGANVLTF. This sequence joins TRBV27 and TRBJ2-6, with 10 bases aligning to TRBD1. V shed 5 bases, J shed 3 bases, and the junction held 10 bases outside the gene matches. The CDR3 covers 18 residues. Germline values: CDR1 MNHEY, CDR2 SMNVEV (reference sequence). The full variable domain, completed using reference TRBV27 and TRBJ2-6, is EAQVTQNPRYLITVTGKKLTVTCSQNMNHEYMSWYRQDPGLGLRQIYYSMNVEVTDKGDVPEGYKVSRKEKRNFPLILESPSPNQTSLYFCASSRRLGTGVGANVLTFGAGSRLTVL.

The sample holds a few counts of this clonotype. The chain is built from TRBV2 and TRBJ2-2; TRBD2 aligns across 13 bases. Trimming removed 6 bases from V and 7 bases from J; junction bases left unmatched: 14. Germline CDR1 is SNHLY and CDR2 is FYNNEI. The CDR3 has 18 residues. CDR3 protein: CASRNLGTSGIQVGELFF. The CDR3 region has the DNA TGTGCCAGCAGGAACCTCGGGACTAGCGGGATACAAGTCGGGGAGCTGTTTTTT.

This chain connects TRBV7-6 to TRBJ1-5; no clear D gene. The V gene lost 1 base and the J gene lost 0 bases, with 10 bases spanning the gap. Germline lookup yields CDR1 SGHVS and CDR2 FNYEAQ. The CDR3 totals 16 residues. CDR3 DNA: TGTGCCAGCAGCTTAGGTGTGCTCGGTAGCAATCAGCCCCAGCATTTT. This gives the protein CASSLGVLGSNQPQHF.

This clonotype was detected many times. The rearrangement links TRBV30 to TRBJ1-1, with 10 nucleotides matching TRBD1. V was pared by 3 bases and J by 1 base, with 2 bases of the junction left unmatched. Per germline, CDR1 GTSNPN and CDR2 SVGIG (reference sequence). This CDR3 contains 14 residues. This CDR3 reads CAWRGQGRNTEAFF. CDR3 nucleotides: TGTGCCTGGAGGGGACAGGGGAGGAACACTGAAGCTTTCTTT.

This clonotype was seen repeatedly, ten times or more. The rearrangement uses TRBV30 and TRBJ2-5; D perhaps matches TRBD1 (7 bases). CDR3 length: 15 residues. V lost 3 bases and J lost 5, with 19 bases in between. Per the germline V gene, CDR1 is GTSNPN and CDR2 is SVGIG (reference sequence). This chain's CDR3 is CAWSPGGFILETQYF. CDR3 DNA sequence: TGTGCCTGGAGCCCAGGGGGGTTCATACTGGAGACCCAGTACTTC. The full variable domain, completed using reference TRBV30 and TRBJ2-5, is SQTIHQWPATLVQPVGSPLSLECTVEGTSNPNLYWYRQAAGRGLQLLFYSVGIGQISSEVPQNLSASRPQDRQFILSSKKLLLSDSGFYLCAWSPGGFILETQYFGPGTRLLVL.

This clonotype was seen only a few times. This chain links TRBV10-3 with TRBJ1-4; no reliable D call. Germline V gene sequence: CDR1 ENHRY, CDR2 SYGVKD. Trimming shortened V by 0 bases and J by 3 bases, and 8 bases separated the two germline ends. The CDR3 has 15 residues. CDR3 protein: CAISESQISNEKLFF. The CDR3 DNA reads TGTGCCATCAGTGAGTCCCAGATTTCTAATGAAAAACTGTTTTTT.

CDR3 protein: CASSMTYNEQFF. In DNA, the CDR3 is TGTGCCAGCAGTATGACTTACAATGAGCAGTTCTTC. The V gene is TRBV28, the J gene TRBJ2-1; unclear D gene. The CDR3 is made up of 12 amino acids. Germline V lookup: CDR1 MDHEN, CDR2 SYDVKM. Trimming removed 5 bases from V and 4 bases from J, with 6 bases in between.

CDR3 coding DNA: TGCGCCAGCAGCTTGGACGGAACAAGCTCTGGAAACACCATATATTTT. Translated: CASSLDGTSSGNTIYF. The chain combines TRBV5-1 with TRBJ1-3, with no clear D. The ends were cut back, 0 bases at V and 0 bases at J, with 10 bases in the middle. This CDR3 comprises 16 residues. Per germline, CDR1 SGHRS and CDR2 YFSETQ.

The chain carries TRBV5-1 and TRBJ2-7; 9 bases match TRBD1. The CDR3 runs to 13 residues. J lost 8 bases, V lost 0 bases, and 3 bases had no gene match. CDR1 is SGHRS, CDR2 YFSETQ, per germline. CDR3: CASSLEGQGKQYF. The CDR3 DNA reads as TGCGCCAGCAGCTTGGAGGGACAGGGTAAGCAGTACTTC.